This T cell receptor beta chain was found in a study of blood T cell repertoires in COVID-19. Clones were sequenced by immunoSEQ multiplex PCR, and TCRdb holds only the in-frame ones, with some missing. The table records about 270,000 clones, around nine tenths of them present only once. Turning to this clone: The sample has other DNA sequences that encode this CDR3 too.

The sequenced material came from PBMCs or T cells enriched from blood (not recorded which). The receptor's source is a woman between 18 and 30 years old who had recovered from COVID-19.

The CDR3 is CASSQGREKLFF. Here the CDR3 DNA reads TGTGCCAGCAGCCAAGGGAGAGAAAAACTGTTTTTT. The genes are TRBV3-1 (or the pseudogene TRBV3-2) and TRBJ1-4, with no clear D. The length of the CDR3 is 12 residues. Between the trimmed V and J ends, which lost 1 base and 8 bases, there was a span of 5 bases. CDR1 and CDR2 (germline): LGHDT, YNNKEL (reference sequence).